This T cell receptor beta chain originates from a study of cytomegalovirus exposure and HLA in healthy donors. General study points: Immune exposure was documented only through CMV serostatus. Reports credit the classifier with highly specific, highly sensitive diagnosis of cytomegalovirus status.

On this clone itself: Its antigen is unknown.

Trimming stripped 3 bases from V and 1 base from J, with 7 bases between. CDR1 and CDR2 from the germline V gene are MNHEY and SMNVEV (reference sequence). This CDR3 is 14 amino acids long. Both 60 Vbeta primers and 13 Jbeta primers went into the PCR. TCRdb's table, derived via immunoSEQ multiplex PCR, lists solely in-frame clones and lacks some. The sample records about 120,000 clones, about 79% being singletons. The V gene is TRBV27, the J gene TRBJ1-5; D remains ambiguous. This sequence originates from a young man in good health and CMV-seropositive. The sequencing input was PBMCs. CDR3: CASSFDGSNQPQHF. The CDR3 nucleotides are TGTGCCAGCAGTTTTGACGGGAGCAATCAGCCCCAGCATTTT.